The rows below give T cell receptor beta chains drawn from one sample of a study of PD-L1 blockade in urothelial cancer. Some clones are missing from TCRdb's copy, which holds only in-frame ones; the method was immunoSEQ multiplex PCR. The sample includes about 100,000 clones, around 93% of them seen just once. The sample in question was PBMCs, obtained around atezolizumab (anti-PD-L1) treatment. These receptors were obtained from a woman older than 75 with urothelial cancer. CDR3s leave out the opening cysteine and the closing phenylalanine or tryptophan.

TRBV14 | ASSFSGGPYNEQF
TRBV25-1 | ASSGWGSGSSNEQF
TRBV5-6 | ASSLPLETQY
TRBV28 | ASSPGQGNNQPQH
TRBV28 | ASNQKAGVYGYT
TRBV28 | ASSPSYGYT
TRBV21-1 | ASSKAGTAPNTEAF
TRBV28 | ASSQGSSNEKLF
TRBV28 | ASRGLGYGYT
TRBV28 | ASRTGGAGSSTEAF
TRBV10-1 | ASSELQARGTQY
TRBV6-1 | ASSGGQFPNYGYT
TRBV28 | ASRPQGARNNEQF
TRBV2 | ASSVVGVSREQY
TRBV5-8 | ASSLTVNGYT
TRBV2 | ASSQEVSNYGYT
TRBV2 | ASRIRPSGSSDEQF
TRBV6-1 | ASSESAGGWTEAF
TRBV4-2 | ASSQDPPGGLTGNTIY
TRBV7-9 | ASSLGSLAGFVDEQF
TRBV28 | ASSTTGTGGFNQPQH
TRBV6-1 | ASSDPGGGTEAF
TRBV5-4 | ASSQSGLAGPTDTQY
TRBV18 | ASSPYPGLAGNTGELF
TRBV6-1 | ASKAAGMNTEAF